These 6 T cell receptor beta chains came from one sample sequenced in a study of T cell responses to AZD1222 COVID-19 vaccine. Method: immunoSEQ multiplex PCR; TCRdb's copy keeps in-frame clones and lacks some. The sample contains approximately 130,000 clones, around 90% of which appear only once. The specimen was peripheral blood, collected 28 days after the second AZD1222 dose. These TCRs come from an adult who received the AZD1222 COVID-19 vaccine.

This clone was seen just once. This chain uses TRBV9 with TRBJ1-1; possible D gene TRBD1, 5 bases. Looked up from germline, CDR1 is SGDLS and CDR2 is YYNGEE. V lost 5 bases to trimming and J lost 1 base, with 6 bases between them. The CDR3 covers 12 residues. CDR3 nucleotides: TGTGCCAGCAGAGGACAGAACACTGAAGCTTTCTTT. This translates into CASRGQNTEAFF.

The chain uses TRBV7-9 and TRBJ1-4; D unresolved. V shed 4 bases and J shed 6 bases, with 12 bases lying between them. The CDR3 totals 14 residues. Germline lookup yields CDR1 SEHNR and CDR2 FQNEAQ (reference sequence). CDR3 sequence reads: CASSSSGPYEKLFF. CDR3 sequence (DNA): TGTGCCAGCAGCTCGTCCGGGCCTTATGAAAAACTGTTTTTT.

V and J are TRBV6-1 and TRBJ2-7; D is possibly TRBD1 or TRBD2 (5 bases each). Germline V gene sequence: CDR1 MNHNS, CDR2 SASEGT. The V end lost 3 bases, the J end lost 3 bases, and 21 bases lay between the germline ends. The CDR3 has 17 residues. The CDR3 DNA sequence: TGTGCCAGCAGTGAGGGCCAGTGGGCGTCGAGGGGCTACGAGCAGTACTTC. Amino acids: CASSEGQWASRGYEQYF.

The chain carries TRBV29-1 and TRBJ1-5, with 9 bases matching TRBD1. This CDR3 comprises 16 residues. The trim removed 5 bases at V and 0 bases at J, leaving 8 bases unmatched. Germline V gives CDR1 SQVTM, CDR2 ANQGSEA. CDR3 sequence: CSVTTGGIYSNQPQHF. The CDR3 DNA reads as TGCAGCGTTACGACAGGGGGTATCTATAGCAATCAGCCCCAGCATTTT.

The chain links TRBV7-9 to TRBJ1-5, with no clear D. CDR3 length equals 14 residues. Germline CDR1 SEHNR, CDR2 FQNEAQ (reference sequence). The ends were cut back, 2 bases at V and 1 base at J, with 6 bases in the middle. CDR3 sequence: CASSLLGSNQPQHF. The CDR3 DNA sequence: TGTGCCAGCAGCTTACTGGGGAGCAATCAGCCCCAGCATTTT.

The chain couples TRBV6-5 to TRBJ1-1; the D gene is possibly TRBD1 (5 bases). The CDR3 sequence is 15 residues long. V was shortened by 2 bases and J by 0 bases, with 10 bases between the two germline ends. Germline V gives CDR1 MNHEY, CDR2 SVGAGI. The CDR3 spells CASSYRDAMNTEAFF. The CDR3 DNA sequence: TGTGCCAGCAGTTACCGGGACGCCATGAACACTGAAGCTTTCTTT.